This passage covers 20 T cell receptor beta chains from one sample sequenced in a study of T cell responses to AZD1222 COVID-19 vaccine. Libraries were prepared by immunoSEQ multiplex PCR; TCRdb keeps only in-frame clonotypes and omits some of them. The top ten hold about 1.5% of the sample, which has around 200,000 clones, approximately 94% seen once. The specimen comprised peripheral blood, sampled 28 days after the second AZD1222 dose. All receptors derive from an adult who received the AZD1222 COVID-19 vaccine.

This clone was detected once. The genes are TRBV19 and TRBJ1-3; D perhaps matches TRBD1 (5 bases). Looked up from germline, CDR1 is LNHDA and CDR2 is SQIVND (reference sequence). The CDR3 length is 15 residues. Trimming cost V 3 bases and J 0 bases, with 9 bases left between them. The CDR3 region has the DNA TGTGCCAGTAGTATCCGGGACGCCTCTGGAAACACCATATATTTT. Translation: CASSIRDASGNTIYF. The whole variable domain, filled in from reference TRBV19 and TRBJ1-3, reads DGGITQSPKYLFRKEGQNVTLSCEQNLNHDAMYWYRQDPGQGLRLIYYSQIVNDFQKGDIAEGYSVSREKKESFPLTVTSAQKNPTAFYLCASSIRDASGNTIYFGEGSWLTVV.

CDR3 nucleotides: TGCAGCGTAAGGGTGGAGACCCAGTACTTC. Amino acids: CSVRVETQYF. V usage is TRBV29-1 and J usage is TRBJ2-5, with no clear D. The V and J ends lost 6 bases and 5 bases respectively, with 7 bases between them. The CDR3 runs to 10 residues. Germline V gene data show CDR1 as SQVTM and CDR2 as ANQGSEA.

The rearrangement joins TRBV2 to TRBJ1-1; 10 bases fit TRBD1. The CDR3 runs to 15 residues. Germline-derived CDR1 and CDR2 are SNHLY and FYNNEI. V dropped 10 bases and J dropped 1; count of bases not matched to a gene: 9. The CDR3 spells CATRQGAKGNTEAFF. Written as DNA, the CDR3 is TGTGCCACAAGACAGGGGGCGAAGGGGAACACTGAAGCTTTCTTT.

The rearrangement links TRBV3-1 (or the pseudogene TRBV3-2) to TRBJ2-1; D may be TRBD1 or TRBD2 (5 bases each). Trimming shortened V by 3 bases and J by 2 bases, and 20 bases separated the two germline ends. There are 18 residues in the CDR3. CDR1 is LGHDT and CDR2 is YNNKEL in the germline V gene (reference sequence). The CDR3 DNA follows: TGTGCCAGCAGCCAGGCAAAAGGTTTGGTGGGGGCCTACAATGAGCAGTTCTTC. Protein: CASSQAKGLVGAYNEQFF.

The V call is TRBV18, the J call TRBJ1-2; 7 bases agree with TRBD1. Germline CDR1 and CDR2: KGHSH and LQKENI. V lost 3 bases and J lost 8; bases outside the gene matches: 12. The CDR3 contains 15 residues. The CDR3 DNA is TGTGCCAGCTCACCGGACACAGGGGTTCTAGGGGGCTACACCTTC. Its protein product is CASSPDTGVLGGYTF.

The chain joins TRBV28 to TRBJ2-3; 11 bases fit TRBD2. After removal of 3 bases from V and 0 bases from J, the junction contained 5 bases not matched to a gene. The CDR3 runs to 17 residues. In germline, CDR1 is MDHEN, CDR2 SYDVKM. CDR3 sequence reads: CASSFAGTSGSTDTQYF. The CDR3 DNA sequence: TGTGCCAGCAGTTTCGCCGGGACTAGCGGAAGCACAGATACGCAGTATTTT. Together with reference TRBV28 and TRBJ2-3, the CDR3 gives the full variable domain: DVKVTQSSRYLVKRTGEKVFLECVQDMDHENMFWYRQDPGLGLRLIYFSYDVKMKEKGDIPEGYSVSREKKERFSLILESASTNQTSMYLCASSFAGTSGSTDTQYFGPGTRLTVL.

V usage is TRBV2 and J usage is TRBJ1-5, with 10 bases identical to TRBD1. Trimming removed 6 bases from V and 6 bases from J; junction bases left unmatched: 11. Germline V lookup: CDR1 SNHLY, CDR2 FYNNEI. The CDR3 length is 16 residues. DNA for the CDR3: TGTGCCAGCAGGTCGGGACAGGGGTTAGGTAGTCAGCCCCAGCATTTT. The encoded protein is CASRSGQGLGSQPQHF.

V and J are TRBV3-1 (or the pseudogene TRBV3-2) and TRBJ1-3, with D possibly TRBD1 on 5 matching bases. The CDR3 extends over 15 amino acids. Germline V gene lookup returns CDR1 LGHDT and CDR2 YNNKEL (reference sequence). The V end was cut by 4 bases, the J end by 2 bases, with 12 bases between. This CDR3 is CASSRQLLAGNTIYF. CDR3 coding DNA: TGTGCCAGCAGCCGACAGTTATTAGCTGGAAACACCATATATTTT.

V is TRBV7-2 and J is TRBJ1-1; D call uncertain. This CDR3 region has 14 residues. Trimming cost V 1 base and J 2 bases, with 8 bases left between them. CDR1 is SGHTA and CDR2 is FQGNSA in the germline V gene. The CDR3 loop reads CASSLDYGNTEAFF. The CDR3 DNA reads TGTGCCAGCAGCTTAGATTATGGCAACACTGAAGCTTTCTTT.

In this sample, this clone turned up once. CDR3 sequence (DNA): TGTGCCAGCAGTCCTACTAGCGGGAGTTTGAATGAGCAGTTCTTC. Amino acids: CASSPTSGSLNEQFF. V and J are TRBV2 and TRBJ2-1; 11 nucleotides agree with TRBD2. With V trimmed by 5 bases and J by 7 bases, 7 bases remained unmatched. Germline V gene sequence: CDR1 SNHLY, CDR2 FYNNEI. The CDR3 runs 15 residues.

The chain employs TRBV2 and TRBJ2-1; TRBD2 matches 7 bases. The CDR3 is 13 residues long. Germline values: CDR1 SNHLY, CDR2 FYNNEI. V gave up 4 bases and J gave up 5 bases; unmatched junction bases: 2. CDR3 sequence: CASSGEGNNEQFF. The CDR3, as DNA: TGTGCCAGCAGTGGGGAGGGCAACAATGAGCAGTTCTTC.

The chain couples TRBV7-6 to TRBJ2-3, with no clear D. Germline V gene data show CDR1 as SGHVS and CDR2 as FNYEAQ. CDR3 length: 14 amino acids. Trimming pared 1 base from V and 4 bases from J, leaving 9 bases between. The CDR3 loop is CASSLVIAADTQYF. CDR3 bases: TGTGCCAGCAGCTTAGTCATAGCAGCAGATACGCAGTATTTT.

The chain combines TRBV7-9 with TRBJ2-7, with D tentatively TRBD1 (6 bases). V was trimmed by 0 bases and J by 5 bases, leaving 11 bases between them. Germline V lookup: CDR1 SEHNR, CDR2 FQNEAQ (reference sequence). CDR3 length: 14 amino acids. The CDR3 DNA reads as TGTGCCAGCAGCTTAGCGGGGGCTCCCCACGAGCAGTACTTC. It codes for CASSLAGAPHEQYF. The full variable domain, rest sourced from reference TRBV7-9 and TRBJ2-7, is DTGVSQNPRHKITKRGQNVTFRCDPISEHNRLYWYRQTLGQGPEFLTYFQNEAQLEKSRLLSDRFSAERPKGSFSTLEIQRTEQGDSAMYLCASSLAGAPHEQYFGPGTRLTVT.

V gene TRBV5-1 combines with J gene TRBJ1-1; D is perhaps TRBD1 (6 bases). The CDR3 totals 14 residues. V dropped 2 bases and J dropped 8 bases, with 16 bases sitting between them. Per germline, CDR1 SGHRS and CDR2 YFSETQ. The CDR3 region has the DNA TGCGCCAGCAGCTTACAGGGCCCAAGCCAGGAAGCTTTCTTT. Encoded protein: CASSLQGPSQEAFF.

The chain carries TRBV12-3 or TRBV12-4 and TRBJ1-5; D is unresolved. This CDR3 region has 13 residues. Trimming took 5 bases from V and 4 from J, leaving 9 bases between them. The CDR3 loop is CASSRRENQPQHF. The CDR3 DNA is TGTGCCAGCAGTCGAAGAGAGAATCAGCCCCAGCATTTT.

This chain joins TRBV6-2 or TRBV6-3 and TRBJ2-1; possible D gene TRBD1, 5 bases. The CDR3 is 18 amino acids. Germline values: CDR1 MNHEY, CDR2 SVGEGT. V lost 4 bases to trimming and J lost 4 bases, with 23 bases between them. CDR3 in amino acids: CASSWNKRAVGRYNEQFF. CDR3 DNA sequence: TGTGCCAGCAGTTGGAATAAACGGGCGGTGGGGCGTTACAATGAGCAGTTCTTC.

J is TRBJ1-1 and V is TRBV11-3; no reliable D call. From germline, CDR1 is SGHNT and CDR2 YENEEA. The CDR3 contains 14 residues. The V end was cut by 2 bases, the J end by 1 base, with 8 bases between. The CDR3 nucleotides read TGTGCCAGCAGCTTATATGGGGAGAACACTGAAGCTTTCTTT. This translates into CASSLYGENTEAFF.

This clone was seen a single time. V is TRBV6-5 and J is TRBJ2-7; 7 bases line up with TRBD1. The V gene's germline CDR1 is MNHEY and CDR2 SVGAGI. V was pared by 5 bases and J by 0 bases, with 7 bases of the junction left unmatched. The CDR3 covers 15 residues. The CDR3 protein is CASSPPGQSSYEQYF. The CDR3 bases are TGTGCCAGCAGTCCTCCGGGACAGAGCTCCTACGAGCAGTACTTC.

The rearrangement links TRBV9 to TRBJ1-2, with D tentatively TRBD1 (5 bases). Trimming shortened V by 4 bases and J by 4 bases, and 14 bases separated the two germline ends. CDR3 length equals 14 residues. The germline gives CDR1 SGDLS, CDR2 YYNGEE. The CDR3 DNA follows: TGTGCCAGCAGCCTAGACGGGGGAACCTATGGCTACACCTTC. As protein: CASSLDGGTYGYTF.

The chain joins TRBV24-1 to TRBJ2-3; 10 bases align to TRBD2. CDR1 and CDR2 from the germline V gene are KGHDR and SFDVKD. V shed 0 bases, J shed 6 bases, and the junction held 5 bases outside the gene matches. The CDR3 is 16 amino acids. The CDR3 nucleotides are TGTGCCACCAGTGATTTGCGTCTAGCGGGGGTTGATACGCAGTATTTT. Translated: CATSDLRLAGVDTQYF.